A selection of T cell receptor beta chains follows, all from one sample in a study of CD8 T cells in ankylosing spondylitis. TCRdb recomputed calls from the 5' RACE reads with MiXCR, one row per CDR3 protein. The sample records around 770,000 distinct CDR3 sequences, around 20% being singletons. Sequenced sample: blood, either unsorted or a sorted T cell fraction (not recorded which). The receptors were sampled from a male donor with ankylosing spondylitis. Both conserved end residues are part of each CDR3. The D gene is left open where the match is weak. Size is omitted from some rows. Given values are once, few, many or a class for expanded clones.

V	size	D	J	CDR3	DNA
TRBV6-4	many	.	TRBJ2-6	CASSEGSGANVLTF	TGTGCCAGCAGTGAAGGCTCTGGGGCCAACGTCCTGACTTTC
TRBV4-2	.	TRBD2	TRBJ2-1	CASSHGLAANNEQFF	TGTGCCAGCAGCCACGGACTAGCGGCGAATAATGAGCAGTTCTTC
TRBV24-1	few	TRBD2	TRBJ2-7	CATSEATSGSYEQYF	TGTGCCACCAGTGAGGCTACTAGCGGGAGTTACGAGCAGTACTTC
TRBV9	once	.	TRBJ2-7	CASSSSISGDHEQYF	TGTGCCAGCAGCTCAAGCATATCGGGGGACCACGAGCAGTACTTC
TRBV7-2	many	TRBD1	TRBJ2-7	CASSLGQGIYYEQYF	TGTGCCAGCAGCCTAGGACAGGGGATTTACTACGAGCAGTACTTC
TRBV5-1	.	.	TRBJ2-3	CASSLDGGAQYF	TGCGCCAGCAGCTTGGACGGGGGAGCGCAGTATTTT
TRBV5-1	few	TRBD1	TRBJ1-1	CASSPWTGSRNTEAFF	TGCGCCAGCAGCCCGTGGACAGGGAGTAGGAACACTGAAGCTTTCTTT
TRBV20-1	many	.	TRBJ1-2	CSAPREGRGHGYTF	TGCAGTGCCCCTCGGGAGGGCAGGGGCCATGGCTACACCTTC
TRBV15	many	.	TRBJ2-2	CATSRDRAGTGELFF	TGTGCCACCAGCAGAGATCGGGCAGGGACCGGGGAGCTGTTTTTT
TRBV11-3	.	TRBD2	TRBJ2-1	CASSLSAGDSEQFF	TGTGCCAGCAGCTTATCGGCGGGAGATAGTGAGCAGTTCTTC
TRBV11-1	.	TRBD1	TRBJ2-1	CASSTSKRGQGVYNEQFF	TGTGCCAGCAGCACTTCCAAACGGGGACAGGGGGTTTACAATGAGCAGTTCTTC
TRBV27	.	.	TRBJ2-7	CASRDLGGGTYEQYF	TGTGCCAGCAGGGACCTCGGAGGGGGCACCTACGAGCAGTACTTC
TRBV12-3/TRBV12-4	.	.	TRBJ2-6	CASRGGTGANVLTF	TGTGCCAGCAGGGGGGGCACTGGGGCCAACGTCCTGACTTTC
TRBV12-3/TRBV12-4	few	.	TRBJ1-1	CASSPHQGGDTEAFF	TGTGCCAGCAGTCCCCATCAGGGAGGGGACACTGAAGCTTTCTTT
TRBV29-1	few	TRBD2	TRBJ2-1	CSVEGVAGTNYNEQFF	TGCAGCGTTGAGGGGGTAGCGGGAACCAACTACAATGAGCAGTTCTTC
TRBV20-1	.	TRBD2	TRBJ2-5	CRGYNGLAGNQETQYF	TGCCGAGGATATAACGGACTAGCGGGTAACCAAGAGACCCAGTACTTC
TRBV5-1	few	.	TRBJ2-3	CASSPLTLGREYTQYF	TGCGCCAGCAGCCCGTTGACTCTGGGTAGGGAATATACGCAGTATTTT
TRBV29-1	many	TRBD1	TRBJ2-1	CSVEERGQVPLGQFF	TGCAGCGTTGAAGAGAGAGGACAGGTCCCTTTGGGGCAGTTCTTC
TRBV21-1	few	.	TRBJ2-5	CASSKVAGGGHETQYF	TGTGCCAGCAGCAAAGTGGCGGGAGGGGGTCACGAGACCCAGTACTTC
TRBV11-2	many	.	TRBJ2-5	CASSLGPGSVETQYF	TGTGCCAGCAGCTTAGGGCCAGGGTCGGTGGAGACCCAGTACTTC
TRBV20-1	.	TRBD1	TRBJ2-5	CSARRQGEETQYF	TGCAGTGCTAGAAGGCAGGGGGAAGAGACCCAGTACTTC
TRBV12-3/TRBV12-4	few	.	TRBJ1-4	CASQRSGTNEKLFF	TGTGCCAGCCAGAGGTCGGGGACTAATGAAAAACTGTTTTTT
TRBV4-3	.	.	TRBJ2-7	CASSQGRASYEQYF	TGCGCCAGCAGCCAAGGTCGGGCCTCCTACGAGCAGTACTTC
TRBV5-1	few	TRBD1	TRBJ1-1	CASSLAPGTGKNTEAFF	TGCGCCAGCAGCTTGGCCCCCGGGACAGGGAAAAACACTGAAGCTTTCTTT
TRBV4-2	few	TRBD1	TRBJ1-4	CASSQPTGTGDEKLFF	TGTGCCAGCAGCCAGCCCACCGGGACAGGGGATGAAAAACTGTTTTTT
TRBV7-9	.	.	TRBJ2-4	CASSWTGSDPSGIQYF	TGTGCCAGCAGCTGGACTGGGTCAGACCCCTCGGGCATTCAGTACTTC
TRBV6-1	.	TRBD1	TRBJ1-6	CASRGSGGFSPLHF	TGTGCCAGCAGGGGGTCAGGGGGATTTTCACCCCTCCACTTT
TRBV11-2	many	.	TRBJ2-3	CASSLDRTFPLYF	TGTGCCAGCAGCTTAGATCGAACCTTCCCGCTGTATTTT
TRBV4-1	.	TRBD2	TRBJ2-7	CASSHAGGSPYYEQYF	TGCGCCAGCAGCCATGCGGGGGGCTCCCCCTACTACGAGCAGTACTTC
TRBV6-1	many	.	TRBJ1-1	CASSEGSNTEAFF	TGTGCCAGCAGTGAAGGGTCGAACACTGAAGCTTTCTTT
TRBV5-1	many	.	TRBJ1-1	CASSFGGQNTEAFF	TGCGCCAGCAGCTTCGGTGGGCAGAACACTGAAGCTTTCTTT
TRBV5-1	few	.	TRBJ1-5	CASSLSGHNQPQHF	TGCGCCAGCAGCTTATCAGGCCACAATCAGCCCCAGCATTTT
TRBV4-3	few	.	TRBJ2-1	CASSHLGDPNEQFF	TGCGCCAGCAGCCATTTGGGAGATCCCAATGAGCAGTTCTTC
TRBV28	.	TRBD1	TRBJ1-1	CASSSQGTGGRRNEAFF	TGTGCCAGCAGTTCACAGGGGACAGGGGGGCGTCGGAATGAAGCTTTCTTT
TRBV5-1	.	TRBD1	TRBJ1-6	CASSSGAGQGGSPLHF	TGCGCCAGCAGCAGCGGTGCCGGGCAGGGGGGATCACCCCTCCACTTT
TRBV20-1	.	TRBD2	TRBJ2-1	CSARSTTSGRGNEQFF	TGCAGTGCTAGATCCACGACTAGCGGGAGAGGAAATGAGCAGTTCTTC
TRBV7-9	few	.	TRBJ2-7	CASSLTKTGSYEQYF	TGTGCCAGCAGCTTAACGAAGACGGGGTCCTACGAGCAGTACTTC
TRBV4-1	.	TRBD1	TRBJ1-2	CASSQDGGQGTALIGYTF	TGCGCCAGCAGCCAAGATGGGGGACAGGGGACAGCCCTTATCGGCTACACCTTC
TRBV4-1	.	TRBD1	TRBJ1-1	CASSQTTGGGAEAFF	TGCGCCAGCAGCCAAACCACAGGGGGCGGTGCTGAAGCTTTCTTT
TRBV5-1	.	.	TRBJ2-2	CASSLRLATTGELFF	TGCGCCAGCAGCTTGCGGCTAGCGACTACCGGGGAGCTGTTTTTT
TRBV6-4	.	TRBD2	TRBJ2-3	CASSDGTNPTDTQYF	TGTGCCAGCAGTGACGGGACTAACCCCACAGATACGCAGTATTTT